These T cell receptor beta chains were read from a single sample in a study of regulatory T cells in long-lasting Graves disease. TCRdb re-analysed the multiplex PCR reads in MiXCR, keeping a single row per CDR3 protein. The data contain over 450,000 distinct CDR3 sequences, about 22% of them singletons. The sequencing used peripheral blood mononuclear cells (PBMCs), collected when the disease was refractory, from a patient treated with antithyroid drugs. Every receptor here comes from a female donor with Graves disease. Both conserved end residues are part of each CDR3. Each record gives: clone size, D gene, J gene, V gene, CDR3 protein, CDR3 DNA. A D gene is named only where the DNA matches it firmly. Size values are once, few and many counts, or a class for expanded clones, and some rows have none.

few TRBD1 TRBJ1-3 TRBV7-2 CASSLHVQGASGNTIYF TGTGCCAGCAGCTTACACGTCCAGGGGGCTAGTGGAAACACCATATATTTT
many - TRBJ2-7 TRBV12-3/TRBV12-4 CASSLVPLSYEQYF TGTGCCAGCAGTTTAGTTCCCCTCTCCTACGAGCAGTACTTC
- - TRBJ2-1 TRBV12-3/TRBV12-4 CASSPTEGNEQFF TGTGCCAGCAGCCCGACTGAGGGCAATGAGCAGTTCTTC
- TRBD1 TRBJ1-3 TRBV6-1 CASSPRTGHSGNTIYF TGTGCCAGCAGTCCCCGGACAGGTCACTCTGGAAACACCATATATTTT
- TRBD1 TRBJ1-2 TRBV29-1 CCVVYQGADGYTF TGCTGCGTTGTGTATCAGGGGGCGGATGGCTACACCTTC
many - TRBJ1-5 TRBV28 CASSPLFTGSNQPQHF TGTGCCAGCAGCCCCCTCTTCACAGGAAGCAATCAGCCCCAGCATTTT
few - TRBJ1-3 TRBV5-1 CASSFEGSSGNTIYF TGCGCCAGCAGCTTTGAGGGGAGCTCTGGAAACACCATATATTTT
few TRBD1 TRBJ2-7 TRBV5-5 CASSFPGQGIGCAYEQYF TGTGCCAGCAGCTTCCCGGGACAGGGAATCGGATGCGCCTACGAGCAGTACTTC
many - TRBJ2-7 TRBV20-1 CSASPDSYEQYF TGCAGTGCTAGTCCCGACAGCTACGAGCAGTACTTC
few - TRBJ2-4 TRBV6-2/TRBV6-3 CASSYLGKNIQYF TGTGCCAGCAGTTACCTGGGCAAAAACATTCAGTACTTC
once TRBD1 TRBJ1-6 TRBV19 CASSIDRVNSPLRF TGTGCCAGTAGTATCGACAGGGTTAATTCACCCCTCCGCTTT
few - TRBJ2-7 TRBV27 CASTSGDPSSYEQYF TGTGCCAGCACCAGCGGAGACCCTAGTTCCTACGAGCAGTACTTC
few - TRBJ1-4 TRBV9 CASSGMAGKLFF TGTGCCAGCAGCGGAATGGCTGGAAAACTGTTTTTT
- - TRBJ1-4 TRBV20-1 CSASWGLNEKLFF TGCAGTGCTAGTTGGGGTCTCAATGAAAAACTGTTTTTT
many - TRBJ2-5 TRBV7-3 CASSLTGSLWETQYF TGTGCCAGCAGCTTAACCGGTTCGCTGTGGGAGACCCAGTACTTC
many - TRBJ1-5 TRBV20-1 CSARDAFTSNQPQHF TGCAGTGCTAGAGATGCGTTCACTAGCAATCAGCCCCAGCATTTT
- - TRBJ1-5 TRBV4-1 CASSPSVLPGLSNQPQHF TGCGCCAGCAGCCCCTCCGTCCTACCAGGACTTAGCAATCAGCCCCAGCATTTT
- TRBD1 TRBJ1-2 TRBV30 CAWSIGTGNYGYTF TGTGCCTGGAGTATCGGGACAGGGAACTATGGCTACACCTTC
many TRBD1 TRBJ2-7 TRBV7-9 CASSSGDRTGAPEQYF TGTGCCAGCAGCTCTGGGGACAGAACCGGGGCTCCCGAGCAGTACTTC
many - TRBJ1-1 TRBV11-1 CASSLEGLGEAFF TGTGCCAGCAGCTTAGAGGGACTGGGTGAAGCTTTCTTT
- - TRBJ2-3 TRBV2 CASSGPGRRFADTQYF TGTGCCAGCAGTGGCCCGGGACGCCGATTTGCAGATACGCAGTATTTT
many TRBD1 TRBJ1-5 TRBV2 CASSGDRGFGQPQHF TGTGCCAGCAGTGGGGACAGGGGGTTCGGTCAGCCCCAGCATTTT
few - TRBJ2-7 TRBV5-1 CASSLGSDTYEQYF TGCGCCAGCAGCTTGGGAAGCGATACCTACGAGCAGTACTTC
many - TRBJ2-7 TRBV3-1 CASSPDRSGEQYF TGTGCCAGCAGTCCGGACCGATCTGGCGAGCAGTACTTC
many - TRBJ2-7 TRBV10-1 CASRPFPSPPEQYF TGCGCCAGCAGGCCCTTTCCTAGCCCTCCCGAGCAGTACTTC
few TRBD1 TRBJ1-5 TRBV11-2 CASSQGITGQGWGNQPQHF TGTGCCAGCAGCCAAGGTATAACTGGACAGGGTTGGGGCAATCAGCCCCAGCATTTT
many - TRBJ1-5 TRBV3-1 CASSQEGNQPQHF TGTGCCAGCAGCCAAGAGGGCAATCAGCCCCAGCATTTT
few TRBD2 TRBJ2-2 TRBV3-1 CASSWQGRGGFTGELFF TGTGCCAGCAGCTGGCAGGGCCGGGGGGGTTTCACCGGGGAGCTGTTTTTT
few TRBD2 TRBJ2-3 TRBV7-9 CASSQGTIPHSGTDTQYF TGTGCCAGCAGCCAAGGGACTATTCCTCACTCCGGCACAGATACGCAGTATTTT
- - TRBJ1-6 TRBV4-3 CASSQDRGTVGSPLHF TGCGCCAGCAGCCAAGACAGGGGAACGGTAGGATCACCCCTCCACTTT
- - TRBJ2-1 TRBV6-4 CASSYSGQGYNEQFF TGTGCCAGCAGTTACTCGGGGCAGGGCTACAATGAGCAGTTCTTC
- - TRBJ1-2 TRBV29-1 CSVEEVAGRAGTYYGYTF TGCAGCGTTGAAGAAGTAGCTGGGCGAGCAGGAACCTACTATGGCTACACCTTC
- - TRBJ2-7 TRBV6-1 CAGSPGPAYEQYF TGTGCCGGCAGCCCTGGACCCGCCTACGAGCAGTACTTC
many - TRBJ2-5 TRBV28 CASGGRGVIQRQTQYF TGTGCCAGCGGTGGTCGCGGGGTAATTCAGAGACAGACCCAGTACTTC
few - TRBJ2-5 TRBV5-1 CASSLLGMAETQYF TGCGCCAGCAGCTTGTTAGGGATGGCGGAGACCCAGTACTTC
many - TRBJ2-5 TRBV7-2 CASSLVYEGLTTPSRSDQYF TGTGCCAGCAGCTTAGTCTACGAGGGCCTGACTACCCCCAGTAGGTCCGACCAGTACTTC
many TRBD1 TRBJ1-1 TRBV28 CASSFPRRQGANTEAFF TGTGCCAGCAGTTTCCCCCGTAGACAGGGGGCGAACACTGAAGCTTTCTTT
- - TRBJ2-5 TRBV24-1 CATSDTKETQYF TGTGCCACCAGTGACACCAAAGAGACCCAGTACTTC
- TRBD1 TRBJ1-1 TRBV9 CASSGGGRGTEAFF TGTGCCAGCAGCGGAGGGGGCCGCGGCACTGAAGCTTTCTTT
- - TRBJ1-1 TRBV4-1 CASGSRGNTEAFF TGCGCCTCTGGATCCAGGGGGAACACTGAAGCTTTCTTT
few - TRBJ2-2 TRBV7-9 CASSATGNTGELFF TGTGCCAGCAGCGCCACAGGGAACACCGGGGAGCTGTTTTTT
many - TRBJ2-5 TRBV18 CASSRPGESQYF TGTGCCAGCTCACGACCGGGAGAGTCCCAGTACTTC